This is a list of T cell receptor beta chains from one sample in a study of blood T cells in healthy people across ages. TCRdb processed the 5' RACE reads anew with MiXCR; each CDR3 protein has one entry. The profile covers approximately 1.5 million distinct CDR3 sequences, with 42% appearing a single time and just over 4% taken by the ten largest. Sequencing used blood. Source of these receptors: a woman in her late teens or twenties in good health. Both conserved end residues are part of each CDR3. The D gene is left open where the match is weak. Clone size is shown for a subset of rows, as once, few, many or a class of expanded clone.

TRBV28,.,TRBD1,TRBJ2-7,CASSTGDFSYEQYF,TGTGCCAGCAGCACAGGGGATTTCTCCTACGAGCAGTACTTC
TRBV7-2,few,.,TRBJ2-3,CASSVIAEKADTQYF,TGTGCCAGCAGTGTTATAGCGGAAAAAGCAGATACGCAGTATTTT
TRBV20-1,once,.,TRBJ2-1,CSASPPTPYNEQFF,TGCAGTGCTAGTCCGCCTACCCCTTACAATGAGCAGTTCTTC
TRBV29-1,many,.,TRBJ2-3,CSVEGGSSTDTQYF,TGCAGCGTTGAGGGGGGATCTAGCACAGATACGCAGTATTTT
TRBV5-1,once,TRBD1,TRBJ2-7,CASREQGLMVYEQYF,TGCGCCAGCAGGGAACAGGGGCTTATGGTCTACGAGCAGTACTTC
TRBV29-1,few,TRBD1,TRBJ1-2,CSVLGQGNYGYTF,TGCAGCGTCCTGGGACAGGGCAACTATGGCTACACCTTC
TRBV10-3,.,TRBD1,TRBJ1-2,CAISGGTGGRLSYLYTF,TGTGCCATCAGTGGCGGGACAGGGGGCCGGTTGTCTTATCTCTACACCTTC
TRBV27,.,TRBD1,TRBJ2-7,CASSTTGTGRNYEQYF,TGTGCCAGCAGTACGACCGGGACAGGGAGAAACTACGAGCAGTACTTC
TRBV20-1,.,TRBD2,TRBJ2-1,CSARERAGSYNEQFF,TGCAGTGCTAGAGAAAGAGCGGGGTCCTACAATGAGCAGTTCTTC
TRBV6-1,.,.,TRBJ2-2,CASSPQTNTGELFF,TGTGCCAGCAGCCCACAGACCAACACCGGGGAGCTGTTTTTT
TRBV10-3,.,.,TRBJ1-2,CAIRPDADYGYTF,TGTGCCATCAGACCTGACGCGGACTATGGCTACACCTTC
TRBV7-9,.,.,TRBJ2-1,CASNPGGGSEQFF,TGTGCCAGCAACCCCGGAGGGGGGAGTGAGCAGTTCTTC
TRBV12-3/TRBV12-4,.,TRBD1,TRBJ1-4,CASSRTGYNEKLFF,TGTGCCAGCAGTCGGACAGGGTATAATGAAAAACTGTTTTTT
TRBV28,.,.,TRBJ2-5,CATEDLLQETQYF,TGTGCCACGGAGGACCTACTCCAAGAGACCCAGTACTTC
TRBV20-1,.,.,TRBJ1-1,CSAGNTEAFF,TGCAGTGCCGGGAACACTGAAGCTTTCTTT
TRBV12-3/TRBV12-4,.,.,TRBJ2-7,CASSPVGDSYEQYF,TGTGCCAGCAGCCCCGTGGGTGACTCCTACGAGCAGTACTTC
TRBV18,.,.,TRBJ2-3,CASSFPGTPDTQYF,TGTGCCAGCTCATTTCCCGGGACACCGGATACGCAGTATTTT
TRBV4-3,.,.,TRBJ2-2,CASSQEAGNTGELFF,TGCGCCAGCAGCCAAGAGGCAGGGAACACCGGGGAGCTGTTTTTT